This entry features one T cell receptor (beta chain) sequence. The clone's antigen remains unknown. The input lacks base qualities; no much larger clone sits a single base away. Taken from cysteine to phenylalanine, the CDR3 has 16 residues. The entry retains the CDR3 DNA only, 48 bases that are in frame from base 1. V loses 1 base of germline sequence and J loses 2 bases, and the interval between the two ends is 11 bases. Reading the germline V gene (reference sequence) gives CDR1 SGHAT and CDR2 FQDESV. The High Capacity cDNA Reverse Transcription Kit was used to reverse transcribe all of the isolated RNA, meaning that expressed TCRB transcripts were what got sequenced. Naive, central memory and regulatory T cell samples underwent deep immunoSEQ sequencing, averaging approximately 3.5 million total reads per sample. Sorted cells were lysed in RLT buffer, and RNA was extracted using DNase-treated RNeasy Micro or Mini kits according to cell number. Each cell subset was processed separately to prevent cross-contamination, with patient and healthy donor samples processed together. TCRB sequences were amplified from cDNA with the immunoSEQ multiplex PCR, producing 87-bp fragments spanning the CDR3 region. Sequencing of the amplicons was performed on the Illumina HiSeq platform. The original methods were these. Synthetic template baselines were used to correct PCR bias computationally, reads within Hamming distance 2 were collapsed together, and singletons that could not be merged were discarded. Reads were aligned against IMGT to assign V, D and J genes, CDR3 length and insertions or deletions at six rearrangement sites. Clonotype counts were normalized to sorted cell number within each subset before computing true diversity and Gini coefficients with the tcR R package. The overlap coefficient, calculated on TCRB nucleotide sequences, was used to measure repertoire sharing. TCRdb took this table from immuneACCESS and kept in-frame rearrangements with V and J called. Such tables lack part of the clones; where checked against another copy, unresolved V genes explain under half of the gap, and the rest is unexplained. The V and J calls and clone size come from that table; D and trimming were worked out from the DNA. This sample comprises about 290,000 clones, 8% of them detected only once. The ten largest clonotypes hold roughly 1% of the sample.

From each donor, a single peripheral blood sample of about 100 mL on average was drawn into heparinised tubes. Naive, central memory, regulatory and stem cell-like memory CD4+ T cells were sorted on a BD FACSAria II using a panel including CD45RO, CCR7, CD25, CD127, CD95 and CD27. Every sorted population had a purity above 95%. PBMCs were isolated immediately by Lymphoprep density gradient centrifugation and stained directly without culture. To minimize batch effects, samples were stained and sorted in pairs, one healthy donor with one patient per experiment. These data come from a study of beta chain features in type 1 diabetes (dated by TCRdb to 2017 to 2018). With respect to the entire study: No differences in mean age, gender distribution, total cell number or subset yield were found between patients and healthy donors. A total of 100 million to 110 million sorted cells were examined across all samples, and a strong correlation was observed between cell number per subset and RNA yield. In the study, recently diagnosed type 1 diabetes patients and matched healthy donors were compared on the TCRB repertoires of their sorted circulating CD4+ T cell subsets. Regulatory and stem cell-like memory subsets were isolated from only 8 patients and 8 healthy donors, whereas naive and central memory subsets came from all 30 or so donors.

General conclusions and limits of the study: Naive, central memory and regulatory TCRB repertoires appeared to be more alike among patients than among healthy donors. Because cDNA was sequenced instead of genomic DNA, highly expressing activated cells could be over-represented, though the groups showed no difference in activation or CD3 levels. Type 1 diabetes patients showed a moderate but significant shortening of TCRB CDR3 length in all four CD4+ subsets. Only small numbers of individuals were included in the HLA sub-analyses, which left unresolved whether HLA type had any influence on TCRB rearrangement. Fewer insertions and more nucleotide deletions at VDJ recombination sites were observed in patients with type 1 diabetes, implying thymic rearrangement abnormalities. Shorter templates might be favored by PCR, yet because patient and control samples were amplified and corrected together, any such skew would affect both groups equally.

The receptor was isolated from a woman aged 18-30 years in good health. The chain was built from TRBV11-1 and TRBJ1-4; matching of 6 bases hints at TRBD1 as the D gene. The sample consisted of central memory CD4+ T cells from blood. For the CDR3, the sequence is CASSLVGGRTNEKLFF. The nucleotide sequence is TGTGCCAGCAGCTTAGTCGGGGGGCGGACTAATGAAAAACTGTTTTTT.